The 29 T cell receptor beta chains below all came from one sample that was sequenced in a study of breast tumors, draining lymph nodes, adjacent tissues. Samples came from axillary lymph nodes draining the breast cancer. TCRdb called the multiplex PCR reads again in MiXCR, with one record for every CDR3 protein. The repertoire consists of fewer than 200,000 distinct CDR3 sequences, with around a third occurring once and the leading ten covering roughly 3.8%. The sequenced material came from axillary lymph node tissue. The receptors were gathered from a female donor with breast cancer. Some clones in this sample may be carry-over from other donors' samples.

This clonotype was seen many times. The chain recombines TRBV29-1 with TRBJ2-7; 9 bases map to TRBD1. The CDR3 runs to 14 residues. Germline trimming cut 1 base from V and 5 bases from J; bases unmatched to any gene: 6. Germline V gene data show CDR1 as SQVTM and CDR2 as ANQGSEA. CDR3 DNA: TGCAGCGTTGAAGTACAGGGGGCGAGCCACGAGCAGTACTTC. It translates to CSVEVQGASHEQYF.

This clonotype occurred many times. As DNA, the CDR3 is TGTGCCAGCAGCTTCTGGACAGCAACTAATGAAAAACTGTTTTTT. This translates into CASSFWTATNEKLFF. The V call is TRBV7-9, the J call TRBJ1-4; D is possibly TRBD1 (6 bases). The CDR3 sequence is 15 residues long. Germline V lookup: CDR1 SEHNR, CDR2 FQNEAQ (reference sequence). Trimming pared 3 bases from V and 0 bases from J, leaving 8 bases between.

This clonotype appeared once. This may be a read error: a much more frequent sequence differs by one nucleotide. The chain links TRBV28 to TRBJ2-7; TRBD1 aligns across 7 bases. The V gene's germline CDR1 is MDHEN and CDR2 SYDVKM. The CDR3 is 14 residues long. The CDR3 coding sequence is TGTGCCAGCAGCCGCCGGACAGGTTCCTGCGAGCAGTACTTC. Amino acids: CASSRRTGSCEQYF.

The chain combines TRBV6-5 with TRBJ2-1; 11 bases match TRBD2. The CDR3 has 17 residues. Per the germline V gene, CDR1 is MNHEY and CDR2 is SVGAGI. Germline trimming cut 5 bases from V and 4 bases from J; bases unmatched to any gene: 10. The CDR3 protein is CASSTRASGGRYNEQFF. The CDR3 DNA reads as TGTGCCAGCAGTACTCGGGCTAGCGGGGGGAGATACAATGAGCAGTTCTTC.

The chain carries TRBV12-3 or TRBV12-4 and TRBJ2-1; the D gene is possibly TRBD1 (5 bases). This CDR3 comprises 13 residues. V gave up 6 bases and J gave up 6 bases, with 12 bases separating them. The CDR3 coding sequence is TGTGCCAGCAGCCAACCTGGGGCCAATGAGCAGTTCTTC. The encoded protein is CASSQPGANEQFF.

The chain combines TRBV5-1 with TRBJ2-5; TRBD1 agrees at 10 bases. CDR3 length: 14 residues. V lost 5 bases and J lost 5; bases outside the gene matches: 6. Germline V gives CDR1 SGHRS, CDR2 YFSETQ. The CDR3 here is CASRRTGGQETQYF. CDR3 DNA sequence: TGCGCCAGCAGACGGACAGGGGGGCAGGAGACCCAGTACTTC.

This clonotype was counted only a few times. The chain employs TRBV6-5 and TRBJ1-1, with D maybe TRBD1 (6 bases). Trimming stripped 0 bases from V and 10 bases from J, with 18 bases between. This CDR3 has 15 amino acids. The V gene's germline CDR1 is MNHEY and CDR2 SVGAGI. This CDR3 reads CASSYSITSGHGAFF. For the CDR3, the DNA is TGTGCCAGCAGTTACTCGATTACCTCGGGACATGGAGCTTTCTTT.

This clonotype was detected ten times or more. The chain recombines TRBV6-5 with TRBJ2-3, with 9 nucleotides matching TRBD2. J lost 3 bases, V lost 8 bases, and 6 bases had no gene match. From germline, CDR1 is MNHEY and CDR2 SVGAGI. The CDR3 contains 14 residues. In DNA form, the CDR3 reads TGTGCCAGCTGGCGTAGCGGGGGAACAGATACGCAGTATTTT. As protein: CASWRSGGTDTQYF.

This clonotype came up many times. This rearrangement joins TRBV20-1 to TRBJ1-4; D unresolved. This CDR3 has 14 residues. Germline V gene data show CDR1 as DFQATT and CDR2 as SNEGSKA (reference sequence). V was cut by 5 bases and J by 3 bases, with 13 bases left in between. For the CDR3, the DNA is TGCAGTGCTTTCATTTCTGCGGCTAATGAAAAACTGTTTTTT. It encodes CSAFISAANEKLFF.

This clonotype occurred many times. The V call is TRBV28, the J call TRBJ2-6, with 9 nucleotides matching TRBD1. This CDR3 contains 11 residues. The germline V gene has CDR1 MDHEN and CDR2 SYDVKM. With 7 bases clipped from V and 16 bases from J, the junction kept 5 bases outside the gene matches. The CDR3 here is CASTKTGGLTF. CDR3 DNA: TGTGCCAGCACCAAGACAGGGGGACTGACTTTC.

This clonotype has ten or more counts. The CDR3 region is CASSVDRAVWGANVLTF. In DNA, the CDR3 is TGTGCCAGCAGCGTCGACAGGGCTGTGTGGGGGGCCAACGTCCTGACTTTC. This chain connects TRBV9 to TRBJ2-6, with TRBD1 matching 7 bases. Germline CDR1 SGDLS, CDR2 YYNGEE. Trimming removed 2 bases from V and 4 bases from J; junction bases left unmatched: 9. This CDR3 spans 17 amino acids. Using reference TRBV9 and TRBJ2-6 for the parts outside the CDR3, the full variable domain is DSGVTQTPKHLITATGQRVTLRCSPRSGDLSVYWYQQSLDQGLQFLIQYYNGEERAKGNILERFSAQQFPDLHSELNLSSLELGDSALYFCASSVDRAVWGANVLTFGAGSRLTVL.

The chain carries TRBV10-2 and TRBJ2-1, with 7 bases fitting TRBD2. V lost 6 bases to trimming and J lost 3 bases; unmatched junction nucleotides: 11. CDR1 and CDR2 from the germline V gene are WSHSY and SAAADI. CDR3 length: 16 residues. This CDR3 reads CASSTGGGSDYNEQFF. The DNA for the CDR3 is TGCGCCAGCAGCACCGGTGGCGGGAGCGACTACAATGAGCAGTTCTTC.

As to this clonotype: The final CDR3 position lacks the conserved phenylalanine or tryptophan, pointing to a likely read error. The DNA is omitted, as the CDR3 cannot be located on it reliably, and the CDR3 follows TCRdb's listing. The chain combines TRBV7-2 with TRBJ2-1; TRBD2, the D gene given by the table, was not confirmed from the DNA. The CDR3 adds up to 14 amino acids, both ends counted. CDR1 SGHTA and CDR2 FQGNSA come from the germline V gene. CDR3 residues: CATSSGSLVNEQLL.

This clonotype was recorded at least ten times. The chain carries TRBV29-1 and TRBJ2-3; D is tentatively TRBD1 or TRBD2 (5 bases each). The V gene lost 5 bases and the J gene lost 4 bases, with 16 bases spanning the gap. The CDR3 is made up of 14 amino acids. Germline CDR1 is SQVTM and CDR2 is ANQGSEA. CDR3 in DNA: TGCAGCGTTCCGGGGCAGGATAAAGCAGATACGCAGTATTTT. It codes for CSVPGQDKADTQYF.

This clonotype has ten or more counts. The chain employs TRBV7-3 and TRBJ1-6; D is unclear. Trimming pared 5 bases from V and 8 bases from J, leaving 10 bases between. Germline-derived CDR1 and CDR2 are SGHTA and FQGTGA. The CDR3 is 13 residues long. The DNA for the CDR3 is TGTGCCAGCAGCCCCGAGCGAGATTCACCCCTCCACTTT. Its protein product is CASSPERDSPLHF. Full variable domain (remainder filled in from reference TRBV7-3 and TRBJ1-6): GAGVSQTPSNKVTEKGKYVELRCDPISGHTALYWYRQSLGQGPEFLIYFQGTGAADDSGLPNDRFFAVRPEGSVSTLKIQRTERGDSAVYLCASSPERDSPLHFGNGTRLTVT.

This clonotype was seen a few times. The chain recombines TRBV28 with TRBJ1-5; D is unresolved. Trimming stripped 5 bases from V and 2 bases from J, with 16 bases between. Germline V CDR1 and CDR2: MDHEN, SYDVKM. The CDR3 contains 16 residues. This CDR3 reads CASSPPRGNGNQPQHF. In nucleotides, the CDR3 is TGTGCCAGCAGTCCGCCTCGAGGTAACGGCAATCAGCCCCAGCATTTT.

This clonotype was observed many times. The CDR3 DNA reads TGCAGTGCTCGGGGACTAGCGGGGTTCCAAGAGACCCAGTACTTC. This codes for CSARGLAGFQETQYF. The genes are TRBV20-1 and TRBJ2-5, with 13 nucleotides matching TRBD2. V shed 5 bases, J shed 1 base, and the junction held 4 bases outside the gene matches. This CDR3 is built from 15 residues. Germline-derived CDR1 and CDR2 are DFQATT and SNEGSKA (reference sequence).

This clonotype has ten or more counts. The V call is TRBV5-5, the J call TRBJ1-5, with a tentative D call TRBD1 (5 bases). The CDR3 is made up of 15 amino acids. Trimming pared 2 bases from V and 9 bases from J, leaving 18 bases between. The germline gives CDR1 SGHKS, CDR2 YYEKEE (reference sequence). The CDR3 DNA follows: TGTGCCAGCAGCTTTAACCGGGACTTAGGCGGGCCCCAGCATTTT. This gives the protein CASSFNRDLGGPQHF.

At least ten counts were recorded for this clonotype. This chain connects TRBV25-1 to TRBJ1-2, with D uncertain. The germline gives CDR1 MGHDK, CDR2 SYGVNS. The CDR3 runs 12 residues. V lost 1 base and J 6 bases, leaving 6 bases between the germline ends. CDR3 nucleotide sequence: TGTGCCAGCAGTGAATGGCAGAATGGCTACACCTTC. Amino acid sequence: CASSEWQNGYTF.

The chain combines TRBV19 with TRBJ2-3; 15 bases are shared with TRBD2. Germline V CDR1 and CDR2: LNHDA, SQIVND (reference sequence). V lost 7 bases, J lost 5 bases, and 13 bases stayed unmatched. The CDR3 length is 18 residues. For the CDR3, the DNA is TGTGCCAGTAATCGGTTCCGGACTAGCGGGAGGGCAAGAGATACGCAGTATTTT. Protein sequence: CASNRFRTSGRARDTQYF.

This clonotype was observed many times. The chain links TRBV4-2 to TRBJ2-2, with no clear D. The V end was cut by 4 bases, the J end by 4 bases, with 10 bases between. The V gene's germline CDR1 is LGHNA and CDR2 YNFKEQ. The CDR3 is 14 amino acids. This CDR3 is CASSRGLLTGELFF. CDR3 bases: TGTGCCAGCAGCCGTGGGCTCCTCACCGGGGAGCTGTTTTTT.

The chain is built from TRBV7-2 and TRBJ1-6; D uncertain. This CDR3 contains 14 residues. The germline gives CDR1 SGHTA, CDR2 FQGNSA. Trimming pared 6 bases from V and 11 bases from J, leaving 17 bases between. DNA for the CDR3: TGTGCCAGCAGAGTCCGGGTCGCCACCCCACCCCTCCACTTT. Its translation: CASRVRVATPPLHF.

CDR3: CAWRETSGQPQHF. The CDR3 DNA is TGTGCCTGGAGGGAGACTTCCGGCCAGCCCCAGCATTTT. The J gene is TRBJ1-5, the V gene TRBV24-1, with D uncertain. The V gene lost 12 bases and the J gene lost 7 bases, with 18 bases spanning the gap. From germline, CDR1 is KGHDR and CDR2 SFDVKD. The CDR3 loop spans 13 amino acids.

The chain has TRBV7-9 and TRBJ1-2; the D gene is possibly TRBD1 (5 bases). The CDR3 is made up of 13 amino acids. V lost 7 bases and J 8 bases, leaving 17 bases between the germline ends. Germline V gives CDR1 SEHNR, CDR2 FQNEAQ (reference sequence). For the CDR3, the DNA is TGTGCCAGCACCCCTCTAGGGGTAGGCGGCTACACCTTC. Its protein product is CASTPLGVGGYTF.

This clonotype appeared many times. CDR3 in amino acids: CASKLSGANVLTF. CDR3 bases: TGTGCCAGCAAGTTGTCTGGGGCCAACGTCCTGACTTTC. The chain is built from TRBV3-1 and TRBJ2-6, with unresolved D. The CDR3 spans 13 residues. V lost 7 bases and J 1 base, leaving 5 bases between the germline ends. CDR1 and CDR2 (germline): LGHDT, YNNKEL (reference sequence). The full variable domain, its missing parts supplied by reference TRBV3-1 and TRBJ2-6, is DTAVSQTPKYLVTQMGNDKSIKCEQNLGHDTMYWYKQDSKKFLKIMFSYNNKELIINETVPNRFSPKSPDKAHLNLHINSLELGDSAVYFCASKLSGANVLTFGAGSRLTVL.

This clonotype was counted once. V usage is TRBV5-5 and J usage is TRBJ1-6, with D possibly TRBD1 on 5 matching bases. CDR1 is SGHKS and CDR2 is YYEKEE in the germline V gene (reference sequence). CDR3 length equals 12 residues. Between the trimmed V and J ends, which lost 7 bases and 10 bases, there was a span of 12 bases. The CDR3 coding sequence is TGTGCCAGCGTCTGGGGCCGATCACCCCTCCACTTT. Encoded protein: CASVWGRSPLHF. The entire variable domain, with the rest obtained from reference TRBV5-5 and TRBJ1-6, is as follows: DAGVTQSPTHLIKTRGQQVTLRCSPISGHKSVSWYQQVLGQGPQFIFQYYEKEERGRGNFPDRFSARQFPNYSSELNVNALLLGDSALYLCASVWGRSPLHFGNGTRLTVT.

This clonotype has at least ten counts. The J gene is TRBJ2-5, the V gene TRBV4-3; the D gene is possibly TRBD2 (7 bases). V was trimmed by 3 bases and J by 5 bases, leaving 10 bases between them. The CDR3 is 13 residues long. The germline V gene encodes CDR1 LGHNA and CDR2 YSLEER. The CDR3 spells CASSHGGRETQYF. CDR3 DNA sequence: TGCGCCAGCAGCCACGGGGGGCGGGAGACCCAGTACTTC.

This clonotype was picked up one time. The conserved closing phenylalanine or tryptophan is absent in this CDR3, likely reflecting a read error. This chain uses TRBV27 with TRBJ2-5; the D is unclear. The CDR3 runs 12 residues. Germline V gives CDR1 MNHEY, CDR2 SMNVEV (reference sequence). The V end lost 4 bases, the J end lost 1 base, and 4 bases lay between the germline ends. CDR3 in DNA: TGTGCCAGCAGTTCACCCCAAGAGACCCAGTACCCC. Its translation is CASSSPQETQYP.

Turning to this clonotype: This is likely a read error, given that the CDR3 carries no conserved phenylalanine or tryptophan at its end. The V gene is TRBV11-2, the J gene TRBJ2-3, with 7 bases fitting TRBD2. Per the germline V gene, CDR1 is SGHAT and CDR2 is FQNNGV. After removal of 1 base from V and 3 bases from J, the junction contained 4 bases not matched to a gene. The CDR3 loop spans 15 amino acids. CDR3: CASSLGLAFTDTQYL. The CDR3 DNA reads TGTGCCAGCAGCTTAGGACTAGCATTTACAGATACGCAGTATCTT.